Each of the 19 T cell receptor beta chains below was sequenced from the same sample in a study of blood T cell repertoires in COVID-19. Generated by immunoSEQ multiplex PCR, the TCRdb table keeps only in-frame clones and is missing some. Seen here are a few hundred thousand clones, approximately 90% observed once, and the top ten hold approximately 8.8%. Sequenced: PBMCs or T cells enriched from blood (not recorded which). The receptors were gathered from a woman between 35 and 50 years old who had recovered from COVID-19.

V usage is TRBV7-2 and J usage is TRBJ1-5, with 7 bases aligning to TRBD1. This CDR3 is built from 15 residues. V dropped 6 bases and J dropped 0; count of bases not matched to a gene: 5. The V gene's germline CDR1 is SGHTA and CDR2 FQGNSA. CDR3 residues: CASRMGQYSNQPQHF. The CDR3 region has the DNA TGTGCCAGCAGGATGGGACAGTATAGCAATCAGCCCCAGCATTTT.

The chain joins TRBV30 to TRBJ1-5, with 7 bases aligning to TRBD1. The CDR3 consists of 14 residues. The germline V gene encodes CDR1 GTSNPN and CDR2 SVGIG (reference sequence). The J segment lost 6 bases and the V segment lost 0 bases, leaving 5 bases of the junction unmatched. The CDR3 here is CAWSVGGGVQPQHF. The CDR3 DNA reads as TGTGCCTGGAGTGTAGGAGGGGGCGTTCAGCCCCAGCATTTT.

V and J are TRBV18 and TRBJ1-2; 12 positions agree with TRBD1. With V trimmed by 8 bases and J by 4 bases, 11 bases remained unmatched. Germline V CDR1 and CDR2: KGHSH, LQKENI. The CDR3 spans 16 residues. The DNA for the CDR3 is TGTGCCAGCACCTCGGGACAGGGGGCGCTGGGCTATGGCTACACCTTC. Translated, it gives CASTSGQGALGYGYTF.

The chain has TRBV7-3 and TRBJ1-2; D not resolved. CDR1 and CDR2 (germline): SGHTA, FQGTGA. Trimming pared 5 bases from V and 5 bases from J, leaving 18 bases between. The CDR3 is 15 residues long. The CDR3 nucleotides are TGTGCCAGCAGCCGAGAGGGCACAGCCAATTATGGCTACACCTTC. Protein: CASSREGTANYGYTF.

With respect to this clone: One end of the junction is discordant with germline, which a read error may explain. CDR3 residues: CASTRAPF. The DNA for the CDR3 is TGTGCCAGTACCAGGGCTCCTTTC. The rearrangement links TRBV6-4 to TRBJ2-7; weak D call: TRBD1 (5 bases). The CDR3 length is 8 residues. Germline V gene data show CDR1 as MRHNA and CDR2 as SNTAGT.

V is TRBV24-1 and J is TRBJ2-7; 7 nucleotides align to TRBD1. CDR3 size: 14 residues. V was clipped by 3 bases and J by 3 bases; unmatched bases: 4. The germline CDR1 and CDR2 sequences are KGHDR and SFDVKD. The CDR3 loop reads CATSDLRQGYEQYF. CDR3 DNA: TGTGCCACCAGTGATCTTCGACAGGGCTACGAGCAGTACTTC.

The gene calls are TRBV29-1 and TRBJ2-2; a weak D match, TRBD2 (5 bases). There are 14 residues in the CDR3. V was trimmed by 7 bases and J by 2 bases, leaving 14 bases between them. Germline-derived CDR1 and CDR2 are SQVTM and ANQGSEA. CDR3 sequence reads: CSARRIGNTGELFF. The CDR3, as DNA: TGCAGCGCCCGGAGGATTGGCAACACCGGGGAGCTGTTTTTT.

The chain couples TRBV30 to TRBJ2-3; D is unresolved. V was shortened by 2 bases and J by 3 bases, with 12 bases between the two germline ends. Germline CDR1 is GTSNPN and CDR2 is SVGIG (reference sequence). CDR3 length: 14 amino acids. The CDR3 sequence is CAWSRSIETDTQYF. The CDR3 nucleotides read TGTGCCTGGAGTAGAAGTATAGAGACAGATACGCAGTATTTT.

This chain connects TRBV13 to TRBJ2-1, with unresolved D. V was shortened by 8 bases and J by 1 base, with 15 bases between the two germline ends. From germline, CDR1 is PRHDT and CDR2 FYEKMQ (reference sequence). The CDR3 runs to 15 residues. CDR3 loop: CASSLMRISYNEQFF. For the CDR3, the DNA is TGTGCCAGCTCTCTCATGCGGATTTCCTACAATGAGCAGTTCTTC.

The V gene is TRBV28, the J gene TRBJ1-4; a weak D match, TRBD1 (6 bases). V lost 3 bases and J lost 7, with 15 bases in between. This CDR3 comprises 15 residues. Per germline, CDR1 MDHEN and CDR2 SYDVKM. The CDR3 DNA reads TGTGCCAGCAGTTTCCCTACTCGAGGGGGTGAAAAACTGTTTTTT. Translating it yields CASSFPTRGGEKLFF.

The DNA of the CDR3 is TGTGCCAGCAGCTTAAAGCGGGACAGGGATACGCAGTATTTT. This gives the protein CASSLKRDRDTQYF. This chain uses TRBV7-3 with TRBJ2-3; TRBD1 might be the D (8 bases). Germline lookup yields CDR1 SGHTA and CDR2 FQGTGA. Trimming cost V 1 base and J 6 bases, with 11 bases left between them. The CDR3 sequence is 14 residues long. Filled out from reference TRBV7-3 and TRBJ2-3, the complete variable domain reads GAGVSQTPSNKVTEKGKYVELRCDPISGHTALYWYRQSLGQGPEFLIYFQGTGAADDSGLPNDRFFAVRPEGSVSTLKIQRTERGDSAVYLCASSLKRDRDTQYFGPGTRLTVL.

CDR3 bases: TGTGCCAGCAGCTTAGGAGCGGGACATTTATCCCGTTCACCCCTCCACTTT. This codes for CASSLGAGHLSRSPLHF. This chain uses TRBV7-6 with TRBJ1-6, with D perhaps matching TRBD1 (6 bases). CDR1 and CDR2 from the germline V gene are SGHVS and FNYEAQ. Trimming left V 1 base short and J 9 bases short, with 19 bases between. This CDR3 spans 17 amino acids. The full variable domain, with the rest looked up from reference TRBV7-6 and TRBJ1-6, is GAGVSQSPRYKVTKRGQDVALRCDPISGHVSLYWYRQALGQGPEFLTYFNYEAQQDKSGLPNDRFSAERPEGSISTLTIQRTEQRDSAMYRCASSLGAGHLSRSPLHFGNGTRLTVT.

CDR3 coding DNA: TGTGCTAGTGGTTTGGGGAGGGGTTCCAATCAGCCCCAGCATTTT. It yields the protein CASGLGRGSNQPQHF. This chain links TRBV12-5 with TRBJ1-5; D might be TRBD1 (5 bases). Trimming left V 1 base short and J 3 bases short, with 10 bases between. CDR1 LGHNT and CDR2 FRNRAP come from the germline V gene. The CDR3 covers 15 residues. Full variable domain (outside the CDR3, taken from reference TRBV12-5 and TRBJ1-5): DARVTQTPRHKVTEMGQEVTMRCQPILGHNTVFWYRQTMMQGLELLAYFRNRAPLDDSGMPKDRFSAEMPDATLATLKIQPSEPRDSAVYFCASGLGRGSNQPQHFGDGTRLSIL.

This chain connects TRBV6-6 to TRBJ2-1; TRBD1 matches 10 bases. The CDR3 is 16 amino acids. Trimming took 4 bases from V and 5 from J; bases not matched to a gene: 8. Per the germline V gene, CDR1 is MNHNY and CDR2 is SVGAGI (reference sequence). The CDR3 nucleotides read TGTGCCAGCAGTTTCCTCCGGGACAGGGGAGACAATGAGCAGTTCTTC. This codes for CASSFLRDRGDNEQFF.

The J gene is TRBJ2-7, the V gene TRBV19; TRBD2 matches at 11 bases. V lost 5 bases, J lost 1 base, and 7 bases stayed unmatched. In germline, CDR1 is LNHDA, CDR2 SQIVND (reference sequence). The CDR3 extends over 16 amino acids. Here the CDR3 DNA reads TGTGCCAGTAGTTTCACCCTAGCGGGAGGATCCTACGAGCAGTACTTC. Translated, it gives CASSFTLAGGSYEQYF.

The chain joins TRBV11-2 to TRBJ2-1; 12 positions agree with TRBD2. V trimming: 3 bases; J trimming: 3 bases; junction bases outside the gene matches: 9. The CDR3 sequence is 18 residues long. Germline V CDR1 and CDR2: SGHAT, FQNNGV. In nucleotides, the CDR3 is TGTGCCAGCAGCTTCCGACTAGCGGGGGCCCTCTTCTACAATGAGCAGTTCTTC. It yields the protein CASSFRLAGALFYNEQFF.

This rearrangement joins TRBV4-3 to TRBJ2-5; D might be TRBD2 (6 bases). Trimming shortened V by 0 bases and J by 5 bases, and 13 bases separated the two germline ends. The CDR3 loop spans 15 amino acids. Germline CDR1 reads LGHNA; CDR2 reads YSLEER. CDR3: CASSQDRSSVETQYF. CDR3 DNA: TGCGCCAGCAGCCAAGATAGATCTAGCGTGGAGACCCAGTACTTC.

This chain uses TRBV7-9 with TRBJ1-1; D call uncertain. The V end was cut by 4 bases, the J end by 2 bases, with 14 bases between. The V gene's germline CDR1 is SEHNR and CDR2 FQNEAQ (reference sequence). The CDR3 is made up of 15 amino acids. The CDR3 coding sequence is TGTGCCAGCAGCTCCTACCCCACAGAAAACACTGAAGCTTTCTTT. Protein sequence: CASSSYPTENTEAFF.

The V gene is TRBV5-4, the J gene TRBJ2-7, with TRBD2 identical over 9 bases. The CDR3 runs to 15 residues. From germline, CDR1 is SGHNT and CDR2 YYREEE (reference sequence). Trimming removed 4 bases from V and 7 bases from J; junction bases left unmatched: 12. The CDR3 protein is CASSPRGGGPLEQYF. The CDR3 DNA sequence: TGTGCCAGCAGCCCGCGGGGGGGAGGCCCTTTAGAGCAGTACTTC.